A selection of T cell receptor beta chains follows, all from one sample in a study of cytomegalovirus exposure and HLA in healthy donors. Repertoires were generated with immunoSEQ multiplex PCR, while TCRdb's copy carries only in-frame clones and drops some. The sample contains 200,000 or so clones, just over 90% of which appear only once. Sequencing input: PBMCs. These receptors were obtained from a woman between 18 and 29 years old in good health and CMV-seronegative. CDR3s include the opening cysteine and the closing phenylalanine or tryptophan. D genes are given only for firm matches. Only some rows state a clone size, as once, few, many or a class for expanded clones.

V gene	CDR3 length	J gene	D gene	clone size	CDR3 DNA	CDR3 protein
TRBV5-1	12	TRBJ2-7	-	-	TGCGCCAGCAGGTTAACGGGGTACGAGCAGTACTTC	CASRLTGYEQYF
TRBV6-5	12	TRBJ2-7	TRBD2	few	TGTGCCAGCTACTCTAGCGGCTACGAGCAGTACTTC	CASYSSGYEQYF
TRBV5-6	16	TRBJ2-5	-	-	TGTGCCAGCAGCCCGCTGACTAGTCCGTACCAAGAGACCCAGTACTTC	CASSPLTSPYQETQYF
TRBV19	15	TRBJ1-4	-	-	TGTGCAAGTATTCGCCACGGGGAACGCGATGAAAAACTGTTTTTT	CASIRHGERDEKLFF
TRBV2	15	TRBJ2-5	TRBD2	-	TGTGCCAGCGAGAAACTAGCGGGAGGGGGAGAGACCCAGTACTTC	CASEKLAGGGETQYF
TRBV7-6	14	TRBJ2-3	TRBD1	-	TGTGCCAGCAGTAGAGGACAGGGATCAGATACGCAGTATTTT	CASSRGQGSDTQYF
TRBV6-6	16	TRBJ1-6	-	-	TGTGCCAGCAGTTACTCGGGAGGCTCCTATAATTCACCCCTCCACTTT	CASSYSGGSYNSPLHF
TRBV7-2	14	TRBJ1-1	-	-	TGTGCCAGCAACTACCGGGGGTGGAACACTGAAGCTTTCTTT	CASNYRGWNTEAFF
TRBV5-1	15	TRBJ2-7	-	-	TGCGCCAGCAGCCTCGGGGTGGGGAGATCCTACGAGCAGTACTTC	CASSLGVGRSYEQYF
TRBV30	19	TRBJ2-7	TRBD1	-	TGTGCCTGGAGTGTACAACGGGCAGGGGGCGACTCTAAACCCTACGAGCAGTACTTC	CAWSVQRAGGDSKPYEQYF
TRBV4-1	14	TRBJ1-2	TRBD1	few	TGCGCCAGCAGCCCGGGACAGGGGGCGCGTGGCTACACCTTC	CASSPGQGARGYTF
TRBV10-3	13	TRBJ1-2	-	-	TGTGCCATCAGTGGCTCAGGGGACTATGGCTACACCTTC	CAISGSGDYGYTF
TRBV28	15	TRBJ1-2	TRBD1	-	TGTGCCAGCAGTTTCGCCAGAGGGACAGGCGGTGGCTACACCTTC	CASSFARGTGGGYTF
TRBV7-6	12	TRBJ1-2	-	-	TGTGCCAGCAGCTTAGGGGCGTCTGGCTACACCTTC	CASSLGASGYTF
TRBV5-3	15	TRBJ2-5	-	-	TGTGCCAGAGCCACTACTCTACTAGTAGCGGAGACCCAGTACTTC	CARATTLLVAETQYF
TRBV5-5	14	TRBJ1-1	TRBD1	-	TGTGCCAGCAGCTTGAGGGGGCCGGACTTTGAAGCTTTCTTT	CASSLRGPDFEAFF
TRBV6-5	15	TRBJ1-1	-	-	TGTGCCAGCAGTTACCTAGGGACAATGAACACTGAAGCTTTCTTT	CASSYLGTMNTEAFF
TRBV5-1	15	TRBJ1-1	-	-	TGCGCCAGCACCCTTAGCGGGCGGGCGAACACTGAAGCTTTCTTT	CASTLSGRANTEAFF
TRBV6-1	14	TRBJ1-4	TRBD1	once	TGTGCCAGCAGTACCAGGGGGACTAATGAAAAACTGTTTTTT	CASSTRGTNEKLFF
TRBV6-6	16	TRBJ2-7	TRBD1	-	TGTGCCAGCAGGCCCGGGACAGTCAGGGCCTCTCACGAGCAGTACTTC	CASRPGTVRASHEQYF
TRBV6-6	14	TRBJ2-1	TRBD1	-	TGTGCCAGCAGTTACAGACAGGGGCGGAATGAGCAGTTCTTC	CASSYRQGRNEQFF
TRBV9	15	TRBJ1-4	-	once	TGTGCCAGCGCCCCAGGGGAACAAACTAATGAAAAACTGTTTTTT	CASAPGEQTNEKLFF
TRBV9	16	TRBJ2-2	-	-	TGTGCCAGCAGCGTCACCGGGACACCCCATCCCGGGGAGCTGTTTTTT	CASSVTGTPHPGELFF
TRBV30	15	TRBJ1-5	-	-	TGTGCCTGGAGTGTAGGGGCGGCTAGCAATCAGCCCCAGCATTTT	CAWSVGAASNQPQHF
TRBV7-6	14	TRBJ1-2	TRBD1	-	TGTGCCAGCAGCCCCGGGACAGCTAACTATGGCTACACCTTC	CASSPGTANYGYTF
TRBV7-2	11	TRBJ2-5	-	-	TGTGCCAGCAGTATCCAAGAGACCCAGTACTTC	CASSIQETQYF
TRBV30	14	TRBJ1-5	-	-	TGTGCCTGGACGGCGGGGGGACCCAATCAGCCCCAGCATTTT	CAWTAGGPNQPQHF
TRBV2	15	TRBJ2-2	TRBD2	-	TGTGCCAGCAGCGAGGGACTAGCGGGAAGCGGGGAGCTGTTTTTT	CASSEGLAGSGELFF
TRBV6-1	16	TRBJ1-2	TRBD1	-	TGTGCCAGCAGTGAAATTGTTGGACAGGGTTTTGATGGCTACACCTTC	CASSEIVGQGFDGYTF
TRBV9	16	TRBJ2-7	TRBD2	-	TGTGCCAGCAGCGTAGCTTCCGGACTAGCGGCGTACGAGCAGTACTTC	CASSVASGLAAYEQYF
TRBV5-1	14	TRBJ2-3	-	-	TGCGCCAGCAGCCCAAAGTTCGGGACAGATACGCAGTATTTT	CASSPKFGTDTQYF
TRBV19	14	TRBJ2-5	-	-	TGTGCCAGTAGTAAGGGGAGGCTCGGGGAGACCCAGTACTTC	CASSKGRLGETQYF
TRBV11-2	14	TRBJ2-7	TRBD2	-	TGTGCCAGCACCCTGGGACTAGCCGGCGACGAGCAGTACTTC	CASTLGLAGDEQYF
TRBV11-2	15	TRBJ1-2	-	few	TGTGCCAGCAGCTTAGCGGGACACCCGTTGTCTGGCTACACCTTC	CASSLAGHPLSGYTF
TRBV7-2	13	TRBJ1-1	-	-	TGTGCCAGCAGCTTATCAGGAGGCACTGAAGCTTTCTTT	CASSLSGGTEAFF
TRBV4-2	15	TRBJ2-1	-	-	TGTGCCAGCAGCGAAGGGGGAGCCACCCCCCATGAGCAGTTCTTC	CASSEGGATPHEQFF
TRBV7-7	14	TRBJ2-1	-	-	TGTGCCAGCAGCTTTGGCCAGCGGGACAATGAGCAGTTCTTC	CASSFGQRDNEQFF
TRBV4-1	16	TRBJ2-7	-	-	TGCGCCAGCAGCCAAGATAATCCGGGGATTCCCTACGAGCAGTACTTC	CASSQDNPGIPYEQYF
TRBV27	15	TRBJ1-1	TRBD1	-	TGTGCCAGCAGTTTAGACAGGGGTGTGAACACTGAAGCTTTCTTT	CASSLDRGVNTEAFF
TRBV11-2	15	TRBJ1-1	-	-	TGTGCCAGCAGCTTAGGGGACACCATGAACACTGAAGCTTTCTTT	CASSLGDTMNTEAFF
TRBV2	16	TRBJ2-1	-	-	TGTGCCAGCCGAGCCCAGCTAGCCATATCCTACAATGAGCAGTTCTTC	CASRAQLAISYNEQFF
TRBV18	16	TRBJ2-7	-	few	TGTGCCAGCTCACCCATAGGGGGGGGAATCCGTGACGAGCAGTACTTC	CASSPIGGGIRDEQYF
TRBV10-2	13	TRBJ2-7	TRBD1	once	TGCGCCGGCGCACAGGGGGCCACCTACGAGCAGTACTTC	CAGAQGATYEQYF
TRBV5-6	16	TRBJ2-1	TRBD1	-	TGTGCCAGCAGGAGACTCGGACAGGGAGGTCTCAATGAGCAGTTCTTC	CASRRLGQGGLNEQFF
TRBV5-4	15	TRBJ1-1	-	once	TGTGCCAGCAGCTTGGGAACAGGGTTATTGACTGAAGCTTTCTTT	CASSLGTGLLTEAFF
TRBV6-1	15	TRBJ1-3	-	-	TGTGCCAGCAGTGGGGGGGTATGGTCTGGAAACACCATATATTTT	CASSGGVWSGNTIYF
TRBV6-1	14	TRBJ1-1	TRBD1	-	TGTGCCAGCAGTTGGACAGGGGTGAACACTGAAGCTTTCTTT	CASSWTGVNTEAFF
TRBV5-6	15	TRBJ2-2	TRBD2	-	TGTGCCAGCAGCGCCTTGGGCGGGAGAGCCGGGGAGCTGTTTTTT	CASSALGGRAGELFF
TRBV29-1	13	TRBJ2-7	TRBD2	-	TGCAGCGTTGTATTAGCGGGAGGCGACGAGCAGTACTTC	CSVVLAGGDEQYF
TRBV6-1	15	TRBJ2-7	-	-	TGTGCCAGCAGTGAAAGAAGCCACCAATCCTACGAGCAGTACTTC	CASSERSHQSYEQYF
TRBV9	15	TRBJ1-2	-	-	TGTGCCAGCAGCGTGGGAGGGGCTGTCTTTCGTGGCTACACCTTC	CASSVGGAVFRGYTF
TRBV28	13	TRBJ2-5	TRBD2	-	TGTGCCAGCAGTCCCTACGGGGGGGAGACCCAGTACTTC	CASSPYGGETQYF
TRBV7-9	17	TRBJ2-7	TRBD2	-	TGTGCCAGCAGCATCGGAGGACTAGCGGGGATTTCCTACGAGCAGTACTTC	CASSIGGLAGISYEQYF
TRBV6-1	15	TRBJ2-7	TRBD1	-	TGTGCCAGCAGTGAGTGGCCGGGACAGTCCTACGAGCAGTACTTC	CASSEWPGQSYEQYF
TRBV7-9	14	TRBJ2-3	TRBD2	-	TGTGCCAGCAGCTTAGCGGGAGAGCGGGACACGCAGTATTTT	CASSLAGERDTQYF
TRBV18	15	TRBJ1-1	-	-	TGTGCCAGCTCACCCCGCACAGGGATGAGCACTGAAGCTTTCTTT	CASSPRTGMSTEAFF
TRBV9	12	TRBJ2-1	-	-	TGTGCCAGCAGCTTTAGCGCAAATGAGCAGTTCTTC	CASSFSANEQFF
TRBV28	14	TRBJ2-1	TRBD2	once	TGTGCCAGCAGTGGACTAGCGGGAGACAATGAGCAGTTCTTC	CASSGLAGDNEQFF